What follows are 11 T cell receptor beta chains derived from one specimen sequenced in a study of regulatory T cells in long-lasting Graves disease. Library construction for TCR beta used iRepertoire HTBI primers and Arm-PCR of CDR3 regions. TCRdb recomputed calls from the multiplex PCR reads with MiXCR, one row per CDR3 protein. Of roughly 560,000 distinct CDR3 sequences listed, more than 10% are singletons. This sample's time point: newly diagnosed GD, antithyroid drugs for less than 3 months. TCR sequences were obtained from RNA taken from PBMCs. The same data also contributed to another study, on T cells in Graves' hyperthyroidism and ophthalmopathy.

This sample comprised peripheral blood mononuclear cells (PBMCs), obtained at new diagnosis, from a patient treated with antithyroid drugs. These receptors came from a woman between 25 and 40 years old with Graves disease.

This clonotype was seen more than once but under ten times. V gene TRBV20-1 combines with J gene TRBJ2-4; unclear D gene. The CDR3 loop spans 12 amino acids. Germline V gene data show CDR1 as DFQATT and CDR2 as SNEGSKA (reference sequence). V was cut by 0 bases and J by 9 bases, with 9 bases left in between. In nucleotides, the CDR3 is TGCAGTGCTAGAGATGTAGGGCGCATTCAGTACTTC. It yields the protein CSARDVGRIQYF.

This clonotype was found many times. The chain joins TRBV11-2 to TRBJ1-4; 10 nucleotides align to TRBD1. The CDR3 length is 14 residues. Germline-derived CDR1 and CDR2 are SGHAT and FQNNGV. V gave up 4 bases and J gave up 10 bases; unmatched junction bases: 6. The CDR3 coding sequence is TGTGCCAGCAGCTCCGGGACAGGGGAGGGAAAACTGTTTTTT. Protein sequence: CASSSGTGEGKLFF.

Ten or more counts support this clonotype. The CDR3 coding sequence is TGTGCCAGCAGCTTAGATCTTAGCACTGAAGCTTTCTTT. This codes for CASSLDLSTEAFF. The gene calls are TRBV11-2 and TRBJ1-1; D gene uncertain. The CDR3 loop spans 13 amino acids. Trimming shortened V by 0 bases and J by 4 bases, and 6 bases separated the two germline ends. The germline V gene encodes CDR1 SGHAT and CDR2 FQNNGV.

Ten or more counts support this clonotype. This chain uses TRBV27 with TRBJ2-7; 7 nucleotides line up with TRBD2. The V and J ends lost 5 bases and 4 bases, in that order; junction bases with no gene match: 5. The CDR3 spans 13 residues. Germline CDR1 MNHEY, CDR2 SMNVEV (reference sequence). The DNA for the CDR3 is TGTGCCAGCAGTAGAGCGGGACGGTACGAGCAGTACTTC. This gives the protein CASSRAGRYEQYF.

The sample holds a few counts of this clonotype. V usage is TRBV28 and J usage is TRBJ2-5; 13 bases are a match to TRBD2. J was trimmed by 2 bases and V by 8 bases; bases with no gene match: 2. CDR1 and CDR2 from the germline V gene are MDHEN and SYDVKM. This CDR3 comprises 14 residues. CDR3 protein: CASGLAGEQETQYF. Here the CDR3 DNA reads TGTGCCAGCGGACTAGCGGGAGAGCAAGAGACCCAGTACTTC.

This clonotype was seen repeatedly, ten times or more. A junction end diverges from the germline sequence, so it may reflect a read error. The CDR3 spells CASSLGPGNTEAFF. The CDR3 nucleotides read TGTGCCAGCAGCTTAGGACCCGGGAACACTGAAGCTTTCTTT. The V call is TRBV12-3 or TRBV12-4, the J call TRBJ1-1; no reliable D call. The CDR3 contains 14 residues.

This clonotype was found a few times. This sequence joins TRBV27 and TRBJ2-7, with TRBD1 identical over 10 bases. The germline CDR1 and CDR2 sequences are MNHEY and SMNVEV (reference sequence). The CDR3 length is 19 residues. Germline trimming cut 4 bases from V and 4 bases from J; bases unmatched to any gene: 19. CDR3 loop: CASSSHSSGTGDIWYEQYF. CDR3 bases: TGTGCCAGCAGTTCTCACTCATCCGGGACAGGGGACATCTGGTACGAGCAGTACTTC.

In its sample, this clonotype was seen many times. The J gene is TRBJ2-1, the V gene TRBV27; weak D call: TRBD2 (6 bases). The CDR3 contains 15 residues. Germline V gives CDR1 MNHEY, CDR2 SMNVEV (reference sequence). The V end was cut by 5 bases, the J end by 4 bases, with 15 bases between. CDR3 residues: CASSQPGLPYNEQFF. The CDR3 DNA reads TGTGCCAGCAGTCAGCCGGGACTCCCATACAATGAGCAGTTCTTC.

This clonotype was detected many times. This rearrangement joins TRBV4-1 to TRBJ2-5; unclear D gene. This CDR3 has 12 amino acids. Trimming cost V 1 base and J 6 bases, with 6 bases left between them. Germline loops: CDR1 MGHRA, CDR2 YSYEKL. The CDR3 region is CASSQAGQTQYF. CDR3 nucleotides: TGCGCCAGCAGCCAAGCGGGTCAGACCCAGTACTTC.

This clonotype has ten or more counts. This chain uses TRBV5-1 with TRBJ2-7; unclear D gene. Germline V gene lookup returns CDR1 SGHRS and CDR2 YFSETQ. This CDR3 is 14 amino acids long. Trimming took 6 bases from V and 4 from J, leaving 17 bases between them. The CDR3 sequence: CASNLATSLYEQYF. For the CDR3, the DNA is TGCGCCAGCAACTTAGCCACCTCTCTTTACGAGCAGTACTTC.

There are many counts of this clonotype. V is TRBV11-3 and J is TRBJ2-1, with 7 bases matching TRBD2. This CDR3 is 14 amino acids long. The V gene's germline CDR1 is SGHNT and CDR2 YENEEA. V dropped 2 bases and J dropped 9; count of bases not matched to a gene: 7. This chain's CDR3 is CASSLRGSGGEQFF. CDR3 DNA: TGTGCCAGCAGCTTACGCGGGAGTGGGGGTGAGCAGTTCTTC.